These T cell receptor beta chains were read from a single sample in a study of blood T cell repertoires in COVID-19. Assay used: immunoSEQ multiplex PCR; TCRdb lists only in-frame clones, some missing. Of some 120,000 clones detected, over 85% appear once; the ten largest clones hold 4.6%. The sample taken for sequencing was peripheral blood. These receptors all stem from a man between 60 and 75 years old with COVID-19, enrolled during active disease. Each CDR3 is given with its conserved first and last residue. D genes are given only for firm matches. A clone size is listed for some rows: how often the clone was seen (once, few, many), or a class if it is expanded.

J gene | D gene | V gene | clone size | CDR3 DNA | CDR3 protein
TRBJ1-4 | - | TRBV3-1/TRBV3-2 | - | TGTGCCAGCAGCCACGCCGGGATGGATAATGAAAAACTGTTTTTT | CASSHAGMDNEKLFF
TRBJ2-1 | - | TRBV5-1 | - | TGCGCCAGCAGCTTGGAAACGCGGGGCGATGAGCAGTTCTTC | CASSLETRGDEQFF
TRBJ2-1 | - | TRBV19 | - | TGTGCCAGTAGTCACCCCGGGTCTAATGAGCAGTTCTTC | CASSHPGSNEQFF
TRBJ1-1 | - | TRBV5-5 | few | TGTGCCAGCATCCGCGGGGATCTGGGCTCTGAAGCTTTCTTT | CASIRGDLGSEAFF
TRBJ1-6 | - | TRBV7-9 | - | TGTGCCAGCAGACCCCAGGGGACACCCCTCCACTTT | CASRPQGTPLHF
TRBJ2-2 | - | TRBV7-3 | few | TGTGCCAGCAGCTCCCTAAGGGGGGGGCAGAACACCGGGGAGCTGTTTTTT | CASSSLRGGQNTGELFF
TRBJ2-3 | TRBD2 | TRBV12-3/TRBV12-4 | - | TGTGCCAGCAGTCTGACTAGCGACTCTTATTTT | CASSLTSDSYF
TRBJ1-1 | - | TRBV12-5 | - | TGTGCTAGTGGTTCCACAGGAGGGACTGAAGCTTTCTTT | CASGSTGGTEAFF
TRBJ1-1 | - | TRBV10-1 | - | TGCGCCAGCAGTGAACTGATGAACACTGAAGCTTTCTTT | CASSELMNTEAFF
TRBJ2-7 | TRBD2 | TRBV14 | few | TGTGCCAGCAGCCAAGCGCGGGGGTACTCCTACGAGCAGTACTTC | CASSQARGYSYEQYF
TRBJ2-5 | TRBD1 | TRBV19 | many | TGTGCCAGTAGTATGCCTGGACAGGGGGTTAGGGCCCAGTACTTC | CASSMPGQGVRAQYF
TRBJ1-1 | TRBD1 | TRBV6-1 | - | TGTGCCAGCAGTGAATATCTTGCCGGGACAGGGGGAACTGAAGCTTTCTTT | CASSEYLAGTGGTEAFF
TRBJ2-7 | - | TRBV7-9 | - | TGTGCCAGCAGCCCCGGACTGCTACGAGGCGAGCAGTACTTC | CASSPGLLRGEQYF
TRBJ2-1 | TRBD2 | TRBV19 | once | TGTGCCAGTAGTATAGAAAGAGCGGGAGTAAGTGATGAGCAGTTCTTC | CASSIERAGVSDEQFF
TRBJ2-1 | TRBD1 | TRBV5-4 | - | TGTGCCAGCAGCAACGGACAGGGCGGGACCTACAATGAGCAGTTCTTC | CASSNGQGGTYNEQFF
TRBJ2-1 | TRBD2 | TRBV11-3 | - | TGTGCCAGCAGCTTAGATCCGGGAGGGCTCAGCGATGAGCAGTTCTTC | CASSLDPGGLSDEQFF
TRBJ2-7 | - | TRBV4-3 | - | TGCGCCAGCAGCCAAGCTTTAGGGAGCAACCTCGAGCAGTACTTC | CASSQALGSNLEQYF
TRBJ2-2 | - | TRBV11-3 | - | TGTGCCAGCAGCCAAGGCGTGGGGAGGCAGGGTTCGACCGGGGAGCTGTTTTTT | CASSQGVGRQGSTGELFF
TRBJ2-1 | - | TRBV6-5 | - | TGTGCCAGCAGTCAAACAGGGCGTTCCTACAATGAGCAGTTCTTC | CASSQTGRSYNEQFF
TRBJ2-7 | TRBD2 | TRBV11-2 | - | TGTGCCAGCAGCCCGAGTTCTAGCGGGACTTACGAGCAGTACTTC | CASSPSSSGTYEQYF
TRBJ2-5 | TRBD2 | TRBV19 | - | TGTGCCAGTAGTGAAGGGACTATACAAGAGACCCAGTACTTC | CASSEGTIQETQYF
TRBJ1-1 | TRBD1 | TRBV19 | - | TGTGCCAGTAGTCAAGATCCGGGACAGGGGGACAAGGCTTTCTTT | CASSQDPGQGDKAFF
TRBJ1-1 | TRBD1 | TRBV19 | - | TGTGCCAGTAGTATGAGGGACAGGGGGCGGATTGAAGCTTTCTTT | CASSMRDRGRIEAFF
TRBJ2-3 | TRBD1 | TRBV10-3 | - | TGTGCCATCAGTGAGACCGACAGGGGGAGCACAGATACGCAGTATTTT | CAISETDRGSTDTQYF
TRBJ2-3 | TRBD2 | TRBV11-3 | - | TGTGCCAGCAGCTTCGGGAGGGGCACAGATACGCAGTATTTT | CASSFGRGTDTQYF
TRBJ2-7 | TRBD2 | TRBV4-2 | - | TGTGCCAGCAGCCAAGGAAGTCTAGCGGCCTCCTACGAGCAGTACTTC | CASSQGSLAASYEQYF
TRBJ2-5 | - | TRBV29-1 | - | TGCAGCGGAGTTCTGTCGGAGACCCAGTACTTC | CSGVLSETQYF
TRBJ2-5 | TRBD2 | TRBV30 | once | TGTGCCTGGAGTATCTCACCGACTAGCTGGGGGGAGACCCAGTACTTC | CAWSISPTSWGETQYF
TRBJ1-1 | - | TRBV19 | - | TGTGCCAGTAGTATTCGGAAGAGCGCTGAAGCTTTCTTT | CASSIRKSAEAFF
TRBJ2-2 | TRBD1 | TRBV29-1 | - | TGCAGCGTCGACCTGACAGGGGTTGCCGGGGAGCTGTTTTTT | CSVDLTGVAGELFF
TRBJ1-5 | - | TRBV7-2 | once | TGTGCCAGCAGCCCCGAAGAGGGGGACAATCAGCCCCAGCATTTT | CASSPEEGDNQPQHF
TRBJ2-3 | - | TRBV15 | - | TGTGCCACCAGCAGAGACAGTCCCAGCACAGATACGCAGTATTTT | CATSRDSPSTDTQYF
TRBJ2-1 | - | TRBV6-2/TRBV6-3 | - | TGTGCCAGCAGTTATTCTAGGGGAGGCCTTGTGCAGTTCTTC | CASSYSRGGLVQFF
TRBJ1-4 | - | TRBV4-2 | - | TGTGCCAGCAGCCAAGTTTCAGGGGATGAAAAACTGTTTTTT | CASSQVSGDEKLFF
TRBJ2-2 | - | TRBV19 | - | TGTGCCAGTATCCCTGGCCGGGAGCTGTTTTTT | CASIPGRELFF
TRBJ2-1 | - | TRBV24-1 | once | TGTGCCACCAGTGACCTTCTCGTGAATGAGCAGTTCTTC | CATSDLLVNEQFF
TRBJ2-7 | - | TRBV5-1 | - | TGCGCCAGCAGCCGTGACAGTAGCTCCTACGAGCAGTACTTC | CASSRDSSSYEQYF
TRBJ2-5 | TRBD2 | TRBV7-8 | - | TGTGCCAGCAGCTTAGCGCCTAGCGGAGGGCAAGAGACCCAGTACTTC | CASSLAPSGGQETQYF
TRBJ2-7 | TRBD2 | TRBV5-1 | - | TGCGCCAGCAGCTTGGTACAGCGGGAGAACGAGCAGTACTTC | CASSLVQRENEQYF
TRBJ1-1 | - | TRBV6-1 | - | TGTGCCAGCAGTGAGACACCACAGGACACTGAAGCTTTCTTT | CASSETPQDTEAFF
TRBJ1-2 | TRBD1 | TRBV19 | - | TGTGCCAGTACTAAACCACCCGGACAGGAAGGACGGGGCTACACCTTC | CASTKPPGQEGRGYTF
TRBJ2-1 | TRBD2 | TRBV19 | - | TGTGCCAGTAGCCTCCTAGCGGCAGGGAGGAATGAGCAGTTCTTC | CASSLLAAGRNEQFF
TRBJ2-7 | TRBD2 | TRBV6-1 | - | TGTGCCAGCAGTGTCCACGTTGGGACTACCGGGGAGAACGAGCAGTACTTC | CASSVHVGTTGENEQYF
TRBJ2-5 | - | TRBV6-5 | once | TGTGCCAGCAGCCGCGGGGGCGCCCAAGAGACCCAGTACTTC | CASSRGGAQETQYF
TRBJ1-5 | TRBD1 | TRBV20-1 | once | TGCAGTGCAAGTAAGGTACCGACAGGGGTTGGCAATCAGCCCCAGCATTTT | CSASKVPTGVGNQPQHF
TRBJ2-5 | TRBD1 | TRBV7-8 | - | TGTGCCAGCAGCGCCCGGACAGGGGGAGAGGAGACCCAGTACTTC | CASSARTGGEETQYF
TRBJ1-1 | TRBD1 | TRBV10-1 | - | TGCGCCAGCAGTGACTTGGGACAGGGGAACACTGAAGCTTTCTTT | CASSDLGQGNTEAFF
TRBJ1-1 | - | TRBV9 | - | TGTGCCAGCAGCGTAGCCTGGGAGGGTACTGAAGCTTTCTTT | CASSVAWEGTEAFF
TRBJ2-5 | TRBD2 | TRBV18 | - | TGTGCCAGCTCAGGACTAGCGGGGCTATTACAAGAGACCCAGTACTTC | CASSGLAGLLQETQYF
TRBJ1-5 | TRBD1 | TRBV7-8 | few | TGTGCCAGCAGCTTAGGGACAGGGGCGAATCTGGGCGGTCAGCCCCAGCATTTT | CASSLGTGANLGGQPQHF
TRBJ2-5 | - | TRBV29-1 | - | TGCAGCGCCCTCGAGGAGGGAGAGACCCAGTACTTC | CSALEEGETQYF
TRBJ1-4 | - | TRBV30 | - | TGTGCCTGGAGTCCCGATTCAGGAAGCGGCGAAAAACTGTTTTTT | CAWSPDSGSGEKLFF
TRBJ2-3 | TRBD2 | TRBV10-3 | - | TGTGCCATCTCCCATAAAGCGGGAGGCACAGATACGCAGTATTTT | CAISHKAGGTDTQYF
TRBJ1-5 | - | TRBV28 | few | TGTGCCAGCAGTTCTAACCGATTTTATAGCAATCAGCCCCAGCATTTT | CASSSNRFYSNQPQHF